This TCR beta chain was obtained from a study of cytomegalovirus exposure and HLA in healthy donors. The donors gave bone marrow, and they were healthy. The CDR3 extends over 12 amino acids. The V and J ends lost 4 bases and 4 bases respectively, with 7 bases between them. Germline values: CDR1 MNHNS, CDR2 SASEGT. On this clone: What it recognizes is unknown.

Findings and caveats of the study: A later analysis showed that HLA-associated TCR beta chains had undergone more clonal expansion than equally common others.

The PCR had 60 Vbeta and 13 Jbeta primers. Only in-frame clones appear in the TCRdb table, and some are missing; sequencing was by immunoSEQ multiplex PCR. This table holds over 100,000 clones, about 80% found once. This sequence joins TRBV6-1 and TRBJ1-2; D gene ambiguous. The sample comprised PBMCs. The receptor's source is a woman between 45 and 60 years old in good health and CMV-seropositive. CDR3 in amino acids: CASSVLGYGYTF. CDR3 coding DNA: TGTGCCAGCAGTGTACTTGGCTATGGCTACACCTTC.